The 29 T cell receptor beta chains below all came from one sample that was sequenced in a study of naive and memory T cell subsets (dated by TCRdb to about 2017). Overall results and qualifications from the work: A few larger clonotypes were present in naive repertoires, particularly the CD8 repertoires, and these clonotypes were possibly memory cells re-expressing CD45RA.

For these TCRs, the target antigens are not known. Receptor libraries were prepared by UMI-ligation and nested PCR. Instrument on record: Illumina MiSeq. The beta constant-region primer consisted of an equimolar mixture of two oligonucleotides that together covered TRBC1 and TRBC2. Four rounds of PCR were used to amplify ligated cDNA, with nested alpha and beta constant-region primers being used together with the SP2 primer. TCRdb handled the public reads itself, with Q25 trimming in fastp and clone calling in MiXCR, and kept productive beta chains. Each CDR3 protein appears once, grouped with its most common genes and DNA. In this sample the table shows approximately 140,000 distinct CDR3 sequences, roughly 23% of which occur a single time. The top ten constitute about 0.11% of the sample. Sample: naive CD4+ T cells from blood. Taken with the paper, the label for cell subset or site translates to: naive T cells, CD45RA high CD27+. Receptor source: a human donor in good health.

This chain joins TRBV28 and TRBJ1-5; TRBD1 aligns across 12 bases. The CDR3 is 18 residues long. Trimming took 5 bases from V and 2 from J; bases not matched to a gene: 10. Germline values: CDR1 MDHEN, CDR2 SYDVKM. CDR3 sequence: CASSPGTGGLVGNQPQHF. The CDR3 DNA reads as TGTGCCAGCAGTCCGGGGACAGGGGGCTTAGTTGGCAATCAGCCCCAGCATTTT.

This clonotype was picked up many times. V is TRBV7-9 and J is TRBJ2-2; D uncertain. The CDR3 contains 18 residues. V was shortened by 5 bases and J by 0 bases, with 19 bases between the two germline ends. Germline-derived CDR1 and CDR2 are SEHNR and FQNEAQ (reference sequence). The CDR3 region has the DNA TGTGCCAGCAGCCCACTTCCAGACGGTGTATCGAACACCGGGGAGCTGTTTTTT. This sequence encodes CASSPLPDGVSNTGELFF.

In its sample, this clonotype was seen many times. The rearrangement joins TRBV5-6 to TRBJ2-5, with D maybe TRBD1 (5 bases). The ends were cut back, 3 bases at V and 2 bases at J, with 11 bases in the middle. There are 14 residues in the CDR3. In germline, CDR1 is SGHDT, CDR2 YYEEEE. CDR3: CASSSDRSQETQYF. CDR3 DNA sequence: TGTGCCAGCAGCTCTGACAGATCACAAGAGACCCAGTACTTC.

The V gene is TRBV2, the J gene TRBJ2-1; D not certain. Looked up from germline, CDR1 is SNHLY and CDR2 is FYNNEI. This CDR3 is 11 amino acids long. This CDR3 reads CAHYSYNEQFF. The CDR3 DNA reads as TGTGCACATTACAGTTACAATGAGCAGTTCTTC.

This clonotype turned up a few times. CDR3: CASSSNDWSRTQRTQYF. The DNA of the CDR3 is TGTGCCAGCAGCTCCAACGACTGGTCCCGAACTCAGCGGACCCAGTACTTC. J is TRBJ2-5 and V is TRBV5-4; D is unresolved. V lost 3 bases to trimming and J lost 7 bases, with 25 bases between them. The CDR3 has 17 amino acids. From germline, CDR1 is SGHNT and CDR2 YYREEE (reference sequence).

This clonotype was counted only a few times. V and J are TRBV28 and TRBJ2-1, with 11 bases matching TRBD2. The ends lost 4 bases at V and 10 bases at J; junction bases unmatched: 9. Germline V gives CDR1 MDHEN, CDR2 SYDVKM. There are 15 residues in the CDR3. The CDR3 loop is CASSSTSGRGSEQFF. In nucleotides, the CDR3 is TGTGCCAGCAGTTCCACTAGCGGGAGAGGCTCAGAGCAGTTCTTC.

This clonotype was observed a handful of times. The chain couples TRBV6-2 or TRBV6-3 to TRBJ2-1; D is unresolved. The CDR3 length is 14 residues. Germline CDR1 and CDR2: MNHEY and SVGEGT. The V end was cut by 2 bases, the J end by 4 bases, with 9 bases between. The chain's CDR3 is CASSYTYPYNEQFF. CDR3 sequence (DNA): TGTGCCAGCAGTTACACGTATCCTTACAATGAGCAGTTCTTC.

The rearrangement joins TRBV12-3 or TRBV12-4 to TRBJ2-1; D not certain. The CDR3 sequence is 13 residues long. V was pared by 5 bases and J by 9 bases, with 14 bases between. CDR3 residues: CASSPQPSTEQFF. In DNA form, the CDR3 reads TGTGCCAGCAGTCCCCAACCGAGCACTGAGCAGTTCTTC.

This sequence joins TRBV20-1 and TRBJ2-1; TRBD2 aligns across 11 bases. Looked up from germline, CDR1 is DFQATT and CDR2 is SNEGSKA (reference sequence). The CDR3 runs 10 residues. CDR3 sequence: CRTSGEKQFF. The CDR3 DNA reads TGCAGGACTAGCGGGGAGAAGCAGTTCTTC.

The chain uses TRBV3-1 and TRBJ2-1, with D uncertain. Germline CDR1 is LGHDT and CDR2 is YNNKEL (reference sequence). This CDR3 spans 15 amino acids. V was pared by 4 bases and J by 4 bases, with 14 bases between. CDR3 protein: CASSPPVGRYNEQFF. In DNA form, the CDR3 reads TGTGCCAGCAGCCCCCCGGTAGGACGGTACAATGAGCAGTTCTTC.

As regards this clonotype: Just one base apart from a much larger clone, this may be a read error. This chain links TRBV24-1 with TRBJ2-5; TRBD2 might be the D (6 bases). CDR1 is KGHDR, CDR2 SFDVKD, per germline. The CDR3 has 13 residues. V lost 5 bases, J lost 3 bases, and 9 bases lay in between. The CDR3 loop reads CATSGAGKETQYF. In DNA, the CDR3 is TGTGCCACCAGTGGTGCGGGGAAAGAGACCCAGTACTTC.

V gene TRBV11-2 combines with J gene TRBJ1-2; D remains ambiguous. This CDR3 is 15 amino acids long. Per germline, CDR1 SGHAT and CDR2 FQNNGV. Trimming removed 1 base at V and 7 bases at J, with 16 bases between. The chain's CDR3 is CASSLVASAVGGYTF. The CDR3 coding sequence is TGTGCCAGCAGCTTAGTGGCGTCGGCAGTGGGTGGCTACACCTTC. The whole variable domain, remainder taken from reference TRBV11-2 and TRBJ1-2, is EAGVAQSPRYKIIEKRQSVAFWCNPISGHATLYWYQQILGQGPKLLIQFQNNGVVDDSQLPKDRFSAERLKGVDSTLKIQPAKLEDSAVYLCASSLVASAVGGYTFGSGTRLTVV.

This clonotype was picked up a small number of times. The rearrangement uses TRBV2 and TRBJ2-1, with D tentatively TRBD1 (6 bases). This CDR3 spans 14 amino acids. Trimming stripped 6 bases from V and 1 base from J, with 10 bases between. Germline V CDR1 and CDR2: SNHLY, FYNNEI. The CDR3 loop is CASRGDRSYNEQFF. Written as DNA, the CDR3 is TGTGCCAGCAGAGGAGACAGGTCCTACAATGAGCAGTTCTTC.

The sample holds a few counts of this clonotype. The rearrangement links TRBV7-9 to TRBJ2-7, with TRBD1 matching over 12 bases. The V segment lost 1 base and the J segment 6 bases; nucleotides outside the gene matches: 4. Germline V gene lookup returns CDR1 SEHNR and CDR2 FQNEAQ (reference sequence). The CDR3 is 15 residues long. CDR3 sequence reads: CASSLGGTGGLEQYF. The CDR3 DNA reads TGTGCCAGCAGCTTAGGCGGGACAGGGGGCCTCGAGCAGTACTTC. The variable domain in full, completed from reference TRBV7-9 and TRBJ2-7, reads DTGVSQNPRHKITKRGQNVTFRCDPISEHNRLYWYRQTLGQGPEFLTYFQNEAQLEKSRLLSDRFSAERPKGSFSTLEIQRTEQGDSAMYLCASSLGGTGGLEQYFGPGTRLTVT.

The chain has TRBV5-1 and TRBJ2-5, with D perhaps assigned TRBD1 or TRBD2 (5 bases each). V shed 4 bases and J shed 5 bases, with 18 bases lying between them. This CDR3 comprises 15 residues. Germline CDR1 is SGHRS and CDR2 is YFSETQ. CDR3 bases: TGCGCCAGCAGCAAAACCGGGACGCGAGGGGAGACCCAGTACTTC. It is translated as CASSKTGTRGETQYF.

The chain couples TRBV7-2 to TRBJ2-1; D not resolved. The V and J ends lost 0 bases and 7 bases respectively, with 7 bases between them. CDR3 length equals 13 residues. The germline gives CDR1 SGHTA, CDR2 FQGNSA. CDR3 sequence reads: CASSLASINEQFF. The CDR3 bases are TGTGCCAGCAGCTTAGCAAGCATTAATGAGCAGTTCTTC.

The chain combines TRBV20-1 with TRBJ2-7; TRBD2 aligns across 13 bases. Germline V CDR1 and CDR2: DFQATT, SNEGSKA (reference sequence). Losses at the gene ends were 3 bases for V and 0 bases for J; bases not matched to a gene: 17. The CDR3 runs 20 residues. CDR3 amino acids: CSASKKPGLAGWVSSYEQYF. DNA of the CDR3: TGCAGTGCTAGCAAGAAGCCGGGACTAGCGGGATGGGTAAGCTCCTACGAGCAGTACTTC.

This clonotype has at least ten counts. This chain uses TRBV18 with TRBJ2-4, with D hard to call. In germline, CDR1 is KGHSH, CDR2 LQKENI. The length of the CDR3 is 13 residues. The CDR3: CATTRAPGDIQYF. The DNA for the CDR3 is TGTGCTACCACCCGGGCCCCTGGGGACATTCAGTACTTC.

The J gene is TRBJ2-1, the V gene TRBV7-8; the D gene is possibly TRBD2 (7 bases). This CDR3 has 15 amino acids. Trimming pared 7 bases from V and 4 bases from J, leaving 17 bases between. Germline CDR1 is SGHVS and CDR2 is FQNEAQ. CDR3 nucleotides: TGTGCCAGCACCGGAGGGGGGGGGACTTACAATGAGCAGTTCTTC. Encoded protein: CASTGGGGTYNEQFF.

The rearrangement links TRBV5-6 to TRBJ1-3; 9 bases are a match to TRBD1. Per the germline V gene, CDR1 is SGHDT and CDR2 is YYEEEE. The CDR3 loop spans 14 amino acids. With 2 bases clipped from V and 7 bases from J, the junction kept 4 bases outside the gene matches. The CDR3 region has the DNA TGTGCCAGCAGCTTCGGACAGGGGTCGAACACCATATATTTT. Encoded protein: CASSFGQGSNTIYF. The full variable domain, with the rest looked up from reference TRBV5-6 and TRBJ1-3, is DAGVTQSPTHLIKTRGQQVTLRCSPKSGHDTVSWYQQALGQGPQFIFQYYEEEERQRGNFPDRFSGHQFPNYSSELNVNALLLGDSALYLCASSFGQGSNTIYFGEGSWLTVV.

This clonotype was seen more than once but under ten times. This chain connects TRBV6-5 to TRBJ2-1; TRBD2 agrees at 8 bases. V was pared by 0 bases and J by 6 bases, with 4 bases of the junction left unmatched. The CDR3 extends over 15 amino acids. Germline loops: CDR1 MNHEY, CDR2 SVGAGI. The DNA for the CDR3 is TGTGCCAGCAGTTACTCGAGCGGGAGCACCAATGAGCAGTTCTTC. As protein: CASSYSSGSTNEQFF.

The chain couples TRBV28 to TRBJ2-7, with D unclear. Germline CDR1 is MDHEN and CDR2 is SYDVKM. The CDR3 consists of 13 residues. V gave up 7 bases and J gave up 2 bases, with 12 bases separating them. CDR3 in amino acids: CASTRPGTYEQYF. CDR3 coding DNA: TGTGCCAGCACCCGGCCTGGTACCTACGAGCAGTACTTC. The variable domain in full, completed from reference TRBV28 and TRBJ2-7, reads DVKVTQSSRYLVKRTGEKVFLECVQDMDHENMFWYRQDPGLGLRLIYFSYDVKMKEKGDIPEGYSVSREKKERFSLILESASTNQTSMYLCASTRPGTYEQYFGPGTRLTVT.

The genes are TRBV3-1 and TRBJ1-1, with TRBD1 matching 7 bases. V lost 2 bases and J lost 1; bases outside the gene matches: 1. CDR1 and CDR2 from the germline V gene are LGHDT and YNNKEL (reference sequence). The CDR3 is made up of 14 amino acids. The CDR3 protein is CASSQRGRNTEAFF. The CDR3, as DNA: TGTGCCAGCAGCCAAAGGGGGCGGAACACTGAAGCTTTCTTT.

This chain connects TRBV5-1 to TRBJ2-1; TRBD2 matches 10 bases. V lost 6 bases, J lost 3 bases, and 12 bases stayed unmatched. CDR1 is SGHRS, CDR2 YFSETQ, per germline. The CDR3 consists of 17 residues. The CDR3 here is CASKLAGSQRGYNEQFF. DNA for the CDR3: TGCGCCAGCAAACTAGCGGGAAGTCAGAGGGGCTACAATGAGCAGTTCTTC.

J is TRBJ1-5 and V is TRBV7-2; a possible D gene is TRBD1 (6 bases). Trimming removed 6 bases at V and 6 bases at J, with 18 bases between. The CDR3 has 15 residues. Germline CDR1 SGHTA, CDR2 FQGNSA. CDR3 in amino acids: CASSYTFGGFQPQHF. DNA for the CDR3: TGTGCCAGCAGTTACACTTTTGGGGGCTTTCAGCCCCAGCATTTT.

The chain links TRBV5-1 to TRBJ2-7; D is unresolved. Trimming removed 6 bases from V and 3 bases from J, with 16 bases in between. CDR1 and CDR2 (germline): SGHRS, YFSETQ. This CDR3 contains 14 residues. The CDR3 DNA is TGCGCCAGCAAGGTATCTGGGAACAACTACGAGCAGTACTTC. Residues: CASKVSGNNYEQYF.

The sample holds a few counts of this clonotype. The V gene is TRBV25-1, the J gene TRBJ2-1; 7 bases agree with TRBD2. J was trimmed by 7 bases and V by 5 bases; bases with no gene match: 14. The V gene's germline CDR1 is MGHDK and CDR2 SYGVNS. The CDR3 totals 16 residues. CDR3 in amino acids: CASSPRGTIFSNEQFF. For the CDR3, the DNA is TGTGCCAGCAGTCCACGAGGGACTATATTTTCAAATGAGCAGTTCTTC.

The gene calls are TRBV5-5 and TRBJ2-3; perhaps TRBD2 as D (6 bases). Germline CDR1 is SGHKS and CDR2 is YYEKEE (reference sequence). This CDR3 has 15 residues. With 1 base removed from V and 4 bases from J, the gap between germline ends came to 13 bases. This CDR3 is CASSLQAGRADTQYF. The CDR3 nucleotides read TGTGCCAGCAGCTTGCAGGCGGGACGGGCAGATACGCAGTATTTT.

In its sample, this clonotype was seen many times. This rearrangement joins TRBV10-3 to TRBJ2-1, with D possibly TRBD1 on 5 matching bases. Trimming left V 9 bases short and J 7 bases short, with 16 bases between. This CDR3 spans 13 amino acids. The germline CDR1 and CDR2 sequences are ENHRY and SYGVKD. The CDR3 region is CAMSHSDSNEQFF. The CDR3 region has the DNA TGTGCCATGAGCCACTCCGACAGTAATGAGCAGTTCTTC.